The clone carrying this T cell receptor (beta chain) was detected only a few times. This sample is part of a study of blood T cells in healthy people across ages. Germline assignment: CDR1 SQVTM and CDR2 ANQGSEA. With 1 base removed from V and 0 bases from J, the gap between germline ends came to 13 bases. This CDR3 has 17 residues. Next came a second PCR, run for about 6 to 12 cycles, which used a sample-barcoded 5' primer along with a J-beta primer mix. MiXCR, run by TCRdb on the 5' RACE reads, gives a single entry per CDR3 protein. This table holds over 1,500,000 distinct CDR3 sequences, roughly two fifths found once.

This receptor was taken from a human donor in good health. The J gene is TRBJ2-6, the V gene TRBV29-1; D remains ambiguous. The sequenced sample was blood. The CDR3 nucleotides are TGCAGCGTTGAAGGGGGTCAAGACCCCTCTGGGGCCAACGTCCTGACTTTC. Its protein is CSVEGGQDPSGANVLTF.